Listed below are T cell receptor beta chains from one sample, sequenced in a study of sequential checkpoint blockade in melanoma. The table came from immunoSEQ multiplex PCR; TCRdb's copy has only in-frame clones and leaves some out. The profile shows about 4,000 clones, roughly 24% of them singletons. The sample consisted of tumor tissue (inferred from file names), taken from a patient given nivolumab and ipilimumab in sequence. The receptors were gathered from a human donor with melanoma. CDR3s include the opening cysteine and the closing phenylalanine or tryptophan. The D gene is left open where the match is weak. Size values are once, few and many counts, or a class for expanded clones, and some rows have none.

TRBV5-1	once	TRBJ2-7	NA	TGCGCCAGCAGCTTGGATGGACAAGTGACCTACGAGCAGTACTTC	CASSLDGQVTYEQYF
TRBV10-3	NA	TRBJ2-1	TRBD1	TGTGCCATCAGTGAGTCAGCAGGTTTCGGGACAGAGATTATCCATGAGCAGTTCTTC	CAISESAGFGTEIIHEQFF
TRBV25-1	once	TRBJ2-5	NA	TGTGCCAGCAGTGACATAGAAAGGGGGGAGACCCAGTACTTC	CASSDIERGETQYF
TRBV19	NA	TRBJ2-3	NA	TGTGCCAGTTCCGCGGGGGATACGCAGTATTTT	CASSAGDTQYF
TRBV18	NA	TRBJ1-4	NA	TGTGCCAGCTCACCGGGCCAGACTAATGAAAAACTGTTTTTT	CASSPGQTNEKLFF
TRBV5-1	NA	TRBJ1-5	TRBD1	TGCGCCAGCAGCTTACAGGGGGCAGACCAGCCCCAGCATTTT	CASSLQGADQPQHF
TRBV30	NA	TRBJ1-1	TRBD1	TGTGCCTGGAATACAGGGGGAAGGACTGAAGCTTTCTTT	CAWNTGGRTEAFF
TRBV6-8	NA	TRBJ2-6	NA	TGTGCCAGCAGCCCACAGGGATTCTCTGGGGCCAACGTCCTGACTTTC	CASSPQGFSGANVLTF
TRBV9	medium-sized	TRBJ1-3	NA	TGTGCCAGCAGCGCCAACAGGGAGTTACCTGGAAACACCATATATTTT	CASSANRELPGNTIYF
TRBV19	large	TRBJ2-2	NA	TGTGCCAGTAGTATATCGAGGCGCGGGGAGCTGTTTTTT	CASSISRRGELFF
TRBV5-1	NA	TRBJ1-1	NA	TGCGCCAGCAGCCTGGAGGGGCGCGGAACTGAAGCTTTCTTT	CASSLEGRGTEAFF
TRBV6-8	large	TRBJ1-1	TRBD1	TGTGCCAGCGGGACAGGGGAGAACACTGAAGCTTTCTTT	CASGTGENTEAFF
TRBV29-1	NA	TRBJ2-1	TRBD1	TGCAGCGTTCCCGGGACAGGGGAGAATGAGCAGTTCTTC	CSVPGTGENEQFF
TRBV28	few	TRBJ1-5	NA	TGTGCCAGCAGTCCGACAGAACCTTCTGGTAATCAGCCCCAGCATTTT	CASSPTEPSGNQPQHF
TRBV6-8	NA	TRBJ2-1	NA	TGTGCCATCAAGGATAGGGGGGGCTCCTACAATGAGCAGTTCTTC	CAIKDRGGSYNEQFF
TRBV11-3	many	TRBJ2-1	TRBD2	TGTGCCAGCAGCTTATATGCTAGCGGGGGGTTGAATGAGCAGTTCTTC	CASSLYASGGLNEQFF
TRBV11-3	medium-sized	TRBJ2-7	TRBD1	TGTGCCAGCAGCTATTACAGGGGGAGCTCCTACGAGCAGTACTTC	CASSYYRGSSYEQYF
TRBV15	NA	TRBJ2-1	NA	TGTGCCACCAGCACAACACGATACGAGAACTCCTACAATGAGCAGTTCTTC	CATSTTRYENSYNEQFF
TRBV10-2	NA	TRBJ2-7	TRBD1	TGCGCCAGCAGGGACAGGGAATTTTACGAGCAGTACTTC	CASRDREFYEQYF
TRBV4-1	NA	TRBJ1-2	NA	TGCGCCAGCAGCCAAGTAATGCAGTCGGACTATGGCTACACCTTC	CASSQVMQSDYGYTF
TRBV28	NA	TRBJ2-7	NA	TGTGCCAGCAGCGTGACAGAGTACGAGCAGTACTTC	CASSVTEYEQYF
TRBV11-3	many	TRBJ1-1	NA	TGTGCCAGCAGCTTGGGCTTGGAGGCAGGGCTACAAGCTTTCTTT	CASSLGLEAGLQAFF
TRBV19	NA	TRBJ1-5	NA	TGTGCCAGTAGCTCACAGGGCGGGGGACAGCCCCAGCATTTT	CASSSQGGGQPQHF
TRBV6-8	medium-sized	TRBJ2-3	NA	TGTGCCAGCAGTTACGGAGAAAGCACAGATACGCAGTATTTT	CASSYGESTDTQYF
TRBV28	NA	TRBJ1-1	NA	TGTGCCAGCAGTTTAAATCTGAACACTGAAGCTTTCTTT	CASSLNLNTEAFF
TRBV30	NA	TRBJ2-7	TRBD1	TGTGCCTGGGACAGGGGAAGCTCCTACGAGCAGTACTTC	CAWDRGSSYEQYF
TRBV11-3	many	TRBJ1-1	NA	TGTGCCAGCAGCTTAGGGGAGGCCCCACGGCTCTCAAGGGGGTTTGCAGCTTTCTTT	CASSLGEAPRLSRGFAAFF
TRBV10-2	NA	TRBJ1-1	NA	TGCGCCAGCCGGGGACTCCCGAACACTGAAGCTTTCTTT	CASRGLPNTEAFF
TRBV28	NA	TRBJ1-2	NA	TGTGCCAGCAGTTTTAATCTCGGGGGCTCCTATGGCTACACCTTC	CASSFNLGGSYGYTF
TRBV18	NA	TRBJ2-5	TRBD2	TGTGCCAGCTCACCAACGGCCCCGGGAGGAGAGACCCAGTACTTC	CASSPTAPGGETQYF
TRBV28	few	TRBJ1-1	NA	TGTGCCAGCAGTCTCACGGCAAATACAGGGACGGGGAACACTGAAGCTTTCTTT	CASSLTANTGTGNTEAFF
TRBV28	NA	TRBJ1-5	NA	TGTGCCAGCACCCTAGACAGAGACTATAGCAATCAGCCCCAGCATTTT	CASTLDRDYSNQPQHF
TRBV28	NA	TRBJ1-2	TRBD1	TGTGCCAGCAGTTCCCAGACAGGGTCGAATGGCTACACCTTC	CASSSQTGSNGYTF
TRBV28	NA	TRBJ1-2	TRBD1	TGTGCCAGCAGGAAAGATGGACAGGGTTGGTTTGGCTACACCTTC	CASRKDGQGWFGYTF
TRBV6-8	NA	TRBJ2-1	TRBD2	TGTGCCAGCAGTTACGGGCTAGCGGGGGGGCAGAATGAGCAGTTCTTC	CASSYGLAGGQNEQFF
TRBV11-3	NA	TRBJ2-7	TRBD2	TGTGCCAGCAGTTGGACTAGAGGTTCCTACGAGCAGTACTTC	CASSWTRGSYEQYF
TRBV6-8	NA	TRBJ1-5	TRBD1	TGTGCCAGCAGAACAGGGGATGGCAATCAGCCCCAGCATTTT	CASRTGDGNQPQHF
TRBV25-1	NA	TRBJ1-3	NA	TGTGCCAGCAGTGAGCCCGGGGGAAACACCATATATTTT	CASSEPGGNTIYF
TRBV19	medium-sized	TRBJ1-5	NA	TGTGCCAGTAGTGGAGAGGGGGGACGCAATCAGCCCCAGCATTTT	CASSGEGGRNQPQHF
TRBV19	once	TRBJ1-2	NA	TGTGCCAGTAGTGGGCAGGGTTGGGGCTATGGCTACACCTTC	CASSGQGWGYGYTF
TRBV4-1	few	TRBJ2-2	NA	TGCGCCAGCAGCCGAGGTCCCCCGGGACCTGCCACCGGGGAGCTGTTTTTT	CASSRGPPGPATGELFF
TRBV6-8	medium-sized	TRBJ1-1	TRBD1	TGTGCCAGCAGTTACACCGACAGGGGGCGAAGGAGGCCTGAAGCTTTCTTT	CASSYTDRGRRRPEAFF
TRBV6-8	NA	TRBJ1-2	NA	TGTGCCAGCAGTTACCGTCAGGGGTCGGGCTACACCTTC	CASSYRQGSGYTF
TRBV18	NA	TRBJ2-1	TRBD1	TGTGCCAGCTCACGGGGACAGGACAATGAGCAGTTCTTC	CASSRGQDNEQFF
TRBV19	NA	TRBJ1-2	TRBD1	TGTGCCAGCCGGGACAGGGATGGCTACACCTTC	CASRDRDGYTF
TRBV11-3	many	TRBJ1-6	NA	TGTGCCAGCAGCTTAGGGGCGGAGAATTCACCCCTCCACTTT	CASSLGAENSPLHF
TRBV6-8	NA	TRBJ1-3	NA	TGTGCCAGCTTCGGACCGGACAACTCTGGAAACACCATATATTTT	CASFGPDNSGNTIYF
TRBV18	NA	TRBJ2-6	NA	TGTGCCAGCTCCCTGAACGCCCTTGGGGGGGCCAACGTCCTGACTTTC	CASSLNALGGANVLTF
TRBV6-8	few	TRBJ2-1	TRBD2	TGTGCCAGCAGAAAACTAGCGGGGGGCCGTAGCTCCTACAATGAGCAGTTCTTC	CASRKLAGGRSSYNEQFF
TRBV6-8	medium-sized	TRBJ2-7	NA	TGTGCCAGCACCACCTTAGGCGGAACATCCTACGAGCAGTACTTC	CASTTLGGTSYEQYF
TRBV5-1	few	TRBJ2-2	TRBD1	TGCGCCAGCAGCTTGGGACAGGGTGCGACCACCGGGGAGCTGTTTTTT	CASSLGQGATTGELFF
TRBV5-1	few	TRBJ2-1	TRBD2	TGCGCCAGCAGCTTGGCGCTAGCGGGATACAATGAGCAGTTCTTC	CASSLALAGYNEQFF
TRBV11-3	medium-sized	TRBJ1-1	NA	TGTGCCAGCAGCTTAACTGGGGGCATCAACACTGAAGCTTTCTTT	CASSLTGGINTEAFF
TRBV6-8	NA	TRBJ2-1	NA	TGTGCCAGCAGTTACTCGCCTGAGGCCAATAACAATGAGCAGTTCTTC	CASSYSPEANNNEQFF
TRBV19	NA	TRBJ2-7	TRBD1	TGTGCCAGTCGACAGGGGGCGTCCTACGAGCAGTACTTC	CASRQGASYEQYF